A single sample is the source of the 10 T cell receptor beta chains below, sequenced in a study of blood T cell repertoires in COVID-19. The assay was immunoSEQ multiplex PCR, and TCRdb's table has in-frame clones only and misses some. The sample has 250,000 or so clones; around nine tenths are singletons. Sequenced material: peripheral blood. These receptors were taken from a man aged 35-49 years with active or convalescent COVID-19.

The chain combines TRBV19 with TRBJ2-7; 10 nucleotides line up with TRBD1. Germline assignment: CDR1 LNHDA and CDR2 SQIVND (reference sequence). The V gene end was trimmed by 1 base and the J gene end by 2 bases; junction bases not matched to a gene: 5. The CDR3 contains 16 residues. CDR3 protein: CASSIGTGGRTYEQYF. Here the CDR3 DNA reads TGTGCCAGTAGTATAGGGACAGGGGGGCGAACCTACGAGCAGTACTTC.

The V call is TRBV14, the J call TRBJ1-1; D unclear. The germline CDR1 and CDR2 sequences are SGHDN and FVKESK. Trimming shortened V by 0 bases and J by 0 bases, and 14 bases separated the two germline ends. The CDR3 covers 17 residues. CDR3 loop: CASSQDPPGEMNTEAFF. The CDR3, as DNA: TGTGCCAGCAGCCAAGATCCGCCGGGAGAAATGAACACTGAAGCTTTCTTT.

The V and J genes are TRBV11-3 and TRBJ1-4; perhaps TRBD1 as D (5 bases). V was trimmed by 5 bases and J by 0 bases, leaving 13 bases between them. Germline-derived CDR1 and CDR2 are SGHNT and YENEEA. CDR3 length equals 16 residues. Here the CDR3 reads CASSPGTTTTNEKLFF. For the CDR3, the DNA is TGTGCCAGCAGCCCAGGGACTACTACAACTAATGAAAAACTGTTTTTT.

V is TRBV6-2 or TRBV6-3 and J is TRBJ2-4, with 10 bases aligning to TRBD2. The CDR3 has 19 residues. Germline V gene data show CDR1 as MNHEY and CDR2 as SVGEGT. V lost 4 bases and J lost 2; bases outside the gene matches: 14. The CDR3, as DNA: TGTGCCAGCAGTTTTACTCTTGTTCCGGGACTAGCGACCAAAAACATTCAGTACTTC. Translating gives CASSFTLVPGLATKNIQYF.

This sequence joins TRBV7-6 and TRBJ1-2, with 9 bases aligning to TRBD1. With 5 bases clipped from V and 0 bases from J, the junction kept 10 bases outside the gene matches. The CDR3 has 17 residues. Germline V gives CDR1 SGHVS, CDR2 FNYEAQ. CDR3: CASSHNPGQGANYGYTF. The CDR3 bases are TGTGCCAGCAGCCACAACCCGGGACAGGGAGCTAACTATGGCTACACCTTC.

V is TRBV2 and J is TRBJ2-7, with D tentatively TRBD1 (5 bases). The CDR3 contains 12 residues. Germline V gene sequence: CDR1 SNHLY, CDR2 FYNNEI. The germline V and J ends were trimmed by 9 bases and 3 bases, with 12 bases remaining between them. This CDR3 is CARGRGHYEQYF. CDR3 nucleotide sequence: TGTGCCAGAGGTAGGGGCCACTACGAGCAGTACTTC. Full variable domain (remainder filled in from reference TRBV2 and TRBJ2-7): EPEVTQTPSHQVTQMGQEVILRCVPISNHLYFYWYRQILGQKVEFLVSFYNNEISEKSEIFDDQFSVERPDGSNFTLKIRSTKLEDSAMYFCARGRGHYEQYFGPGTRLTVT.

The V and J genes are TRBV6-1 and TRBJ2-1; D is unresolved. V gave up 1 base and J gave up 9 bases, with 4 bases separating them. Germline values: CDR1 MNHNS, CDR2 SASEGT. The CDR3 length is 11 residues. The CDR3 is CASSEGREQFF. CDR3 in DNA: TGTGCCAGCAGTGAAGGTCGTGAGCAGTTCTTC.

CDR3: CASSLGGGENNEQFF. For the CDR3, the DNA is TGTGCCAGCAGCTTAGGGGGCGGAGAAAACAATGAGCAGTTCTTC. The chain couples TRBV7-3 to TRBJ2-1; D possibly corresponds to TRBD1 (6 bases). V lost 2 bases and J lost 5, with 13 bases in between. The CDR3 spans 15 residues. Germline CDR1 is SGHTA and CDR2 is FQGTGA.

This clone was seen once. The V call is TRBV6-5, the J call TRBJ1-1, with 8 bases matching TRBD1. The CDR3 is 14 residues long. Per the germline V gene, CDR1 is MNHEY and CDR2 is SVGAGI. V trimming: 5 bases; J trimming: 4 bases; junction bases outside the gene matches: 6. This CDR3 is CASSLGQGGTEAFF. The CDR3 nucleotides are TGTGCCAGCAGTCTAGGACAGGGCGGCACTGAAGCTTTCTTT.

The J gene is TRBJ1-1, the V gene TRBV11-2; D unclear. The CDR3 loop spans 14 amino acids. Trimming left V 7 bases short and J 0 bases short, with 12 bases between. From germline, CDR1 is SGHAT and CDR2 FQNNGV. CDR3 sequence (DNA): TGTGCCAGCAACATGGCGGGAGTGAACACTGAAGCTTTCTTT. This sequence encodes CASNMAGVNTEAFF.